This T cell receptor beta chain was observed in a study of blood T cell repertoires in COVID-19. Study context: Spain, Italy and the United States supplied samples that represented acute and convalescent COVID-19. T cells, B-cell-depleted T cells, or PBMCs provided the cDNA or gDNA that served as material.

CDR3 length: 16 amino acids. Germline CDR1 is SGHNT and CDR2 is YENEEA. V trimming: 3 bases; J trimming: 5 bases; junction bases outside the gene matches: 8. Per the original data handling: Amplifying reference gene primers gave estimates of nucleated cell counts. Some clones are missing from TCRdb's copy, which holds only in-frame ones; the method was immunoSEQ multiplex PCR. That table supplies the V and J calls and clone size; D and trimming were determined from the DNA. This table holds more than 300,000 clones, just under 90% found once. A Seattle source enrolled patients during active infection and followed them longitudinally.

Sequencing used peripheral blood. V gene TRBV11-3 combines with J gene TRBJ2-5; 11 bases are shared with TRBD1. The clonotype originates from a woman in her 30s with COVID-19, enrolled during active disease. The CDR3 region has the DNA TGTGCCAGCAGCTTCCAAACGGACAGGGGGCACGAGACCCAGTACTTC. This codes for CASSFQTDRGHETQYF.